These 12 T cell receptor beta chains were all obtained from the same sample, sequenced in a study of blood T cell repertoires in COVID-19. Method: immunoSEQ multiplex PCR; TCRdb's copy keeps in-frame clones and lacks some. This table holds 180,000 or so clones, roughly 80% found once. Sequenced: peripheral blood. Receptor source: a woman between 40 and 55 years old with COVID-19, enrolled during active disease.

This sequence joins TRBV10-1 and TRBJ2-1, with TRBD2 identical over 10 bases. CDR1 and CDR2 from the germline V gene are WNHNN and SYGVQD (reference sequence). The junction had 6 bases not matched to a gene; V was cut back by 4 bases and J by 6 bases. The length of the CDR3 is 15 residues. This chain's CDR3 is CASSAGKREGNEQFF. CDR3 DNA: TGCGCCAGCAGTGCCGGGAAGCGGGAGGGCAATGAGCAGTTCTTC.

CDR3 sequence (DNA): TGTGCCATCGGTTTGGCGGCGTCCTACAATGAGCAGTTCTTC. Translating it yields CAIGLAASYNEQFF. V usage is TRBV10-3 and J usage is TRBJ2-1, with D unresolved. The V and J ends lost 8 bases and 1 base respectively, with 12 bases between them. CDR1 and CDR2 (germline): ENHRY, SYGVKD. This CDR3 has 14 residues.

About this clone itself: Other DNA sequences in the sample encode the same CDR3. The chain employs TRBV19 and TRBJ2-1; 8 bases agree with TRBD2. In germline, CDR1 is LNHDA, CDR2 SQIVND (reference sequence). Germline trimming cut 3 bases from V and 6 bases from J; bases unmatched to any gene: 4. The CDR3 runs 14 residues. CDR3 loop: CASSITSGGNEQFF. DNA of the CDR3: TGTGCCAGTAGTATTACTAGCGGAGGCAATGAGCAGTTCTTC. The full variable domain, completed using reference TRBV19 and TRBJ2-1, is DGGITQSPKYLFRKEGQNVTLSCEQNLNHDAMYWYRQDPGQGLRLIYYSQIVNDFQKGDIAEGYSVSREKKESFPLTVTSAQKNPTAFYLCASSITSGGNEQFFGPGTRLTVL.

The chain has TRBV19 and TRBJ2-1; 10 bases are shared with TRBD1. This CDR3 region has 14 residues. The germline gives CDR1 LNHDA, CDR2 SQIVND (reference sequence). V dropped 9 bases and J dropped 2; count of bases not matched to a gene: 4. The CDR3 loop is CASRGTGAYNEQFF. The CDR3 nucleotides read TGTGCCAGCAGAGGGACAGGGGCCTACAATGAGCAGTTCTTC. Variable domain in full (rest from reference TRBV19 and TRBJ2-1): DGGITQSPKYLFRKEGQNVTLSCEQNLNHDAMYWYRQDPGQGLRLIYYSQIVNDFQKGDIAEGYSVSREKKESFPLTVTSAQKNPTAFYLCASRGTGAYNEQFFGPGTRLTVL.

The J gene is TRBJ2-1, the V gene TRBV4-2; 10 bases map to TRBD2. The CDR3 length is 17 residues. CDR1 and CDR2 from the germline V gene are LGHNA and YNFKEQ. V lost 1 base to trimming and J lost 6 bases; unmatched junction nucleotides: 9. The CDR3 reads CASSQALWTSGSNEQFF. CDR3 nucleotides: TGTGCCAGCAGCCAAGCGCTCTGGACTAGCGGTTCCAATGAGCAGTTCTTC.

This chain connects TRBV24-1 to TRBJ2-3, with 7 bases fitting TRBD2. The V gene end was trimmed by 4 bases and the J gene end by 0 bases; junction bases not matched to a gene: 3. CDR1 and CDR2 from the germline V gene are KGHDR and SFDVKD. There are 15 residues in the CDR3. Written as DNA, the CDR3 is TGTGCCACCAGTGAGCGGGGGATCAGCACAGATACGCAGTATTTT. Residues: CATSERGISTDTQYF.

This clone was recorded only once. The CDR3 loop reads CASSISSGNTIYF. Here the CDR3 DNA reads TGTGCCAGTAGTATCAGCTCTGGAAACACCATATATTTT. The genes are TRBV19 and TRBJ1-3; D not resolved. This CDR3 region has 13 residues. CDR1 and CDR2 (germline): LNHDA, SQIVND (reference sequence). Trimming removed 3 bases at V and 0 bases at J, with 3 bases between.

The chain uses TRBV15 and TRBJ2-4; maybe TRBD2 (6 bases). This CDR3 contains 16 residues. Germline lookup yields CDR1 LNHNV and CDR2 YYDKDF (reference sequence). Trimming left V 3 bases short and J 0 bases short, with 12 bases between. The CDR3 spells CATSSGTLLAKNIQYF. As DNA, the CDR3 is TGTGCCACCAGCAGCGGGACTTTACTAGCCAAAAACATTCAGTACTTC.

The rearrangement uses TRBV30 and TRBJ1-2; no definite D call. The CDR3 length is 13 residues. Trimming removed 0 bases at V and 6 bases at J, with 11 bases between. Germline V lookup: CDR1 GTSNPN, CDR2 SVGIG (reference sequence). The chain's CDR3 is CAWSVYFRNGYTF. The CDR3 nucleotides are TGTGCCTGGAGTGTATATTTTAGAAATGGCTACACCTTC.

Only a few counts were recorded for this clone. The CDR3 region has the DNA TGTGCCAGCAAGGGAGCGAGCGCCGGGGAGCTGTTTTTT. Encoded protein: CASKGASAGELFF. The chain couples TRBV6-5 to TRBJ2-2; D may be TRBD2 (5 bases). Deletions cut 7 bases from V and 6 bases from J, with 12 bases between. Germline V lookup: CDR1 MNHEY, CDR2 SVGAGI. The CDR3 is 13 amino acids.

This CDR3 is CATSRAARAQPQHF. The CDR3 nucleotides are TGTGCCACCAGCAGAGCGGCGAGGGCTCAGCCCCAGCATTTT. V gene TRBV15 combines with J gene TRBJ1-5, with unresolved D. The CDR3 sequence is 14 residues long. The V and J ends lost 1 base and 6 bases respectively, with 10 bases between them. In germline, CDR1 is LNHNV, CDR2 YYDKDF (reference sequence). Drawing the rest from reference TRBV15 and TRBJ1-5, the complete variable domain is DAMVIQNPRYQVTQFGKPVTLSCSQTLNHNVMYWYQQKSSQAPKLLFHYYDKDFNNEADTPDNFQSRRPNTSFCFLDIRSPGLGDTAMYLCATSRAARAQPQHFGDGTRLSIL.

Regarding this clone: In the same sample, other DNA sequences code for this CDR3. The chain joins TRBV7-3 to TRBJ2-2; 11 bases align to TRBD2. With 2 bases clipped from V and 0 bases from J, the junction kept 2 bases outside the gene matches. Per germline, CDR1 SGHTA and CDR2 FQGTGA. This CDR3 is built from 17 residues. Written as DNA, the CDR3 is TGTGCCAGCAGCTTACTAGCGGGGGGTCCGAACACCGGGGAGCTGTTTTTT. As protein: CASSLLAGGPNTGELFF.